Shown below are 5 T cell receptor beta chains from a single sample sequenced in a study of blood T cell repertoires in COVID-19. The method was immunoSEQ multiplex PCR; TCRdb's version includes in-frame clones alone and lacks a portion of them. Seen here are around 230,000 clones, around 88% observed once, and the top ten hold approximately 2.5%. Sequencing used PBMCs or T cells enriched from blood (not recorded which). These receptor sequences come from a middle-aged woman with acute COVID-19.

V gene TRBV19 combines with J gene TRBJ1-2; TRBD1 might be the D (6 bases). Trimming pared 3 bases from V and 6 bases from J, leaving 8 bases between. The germline gives CDR1 LNHDA, CDR2 SQIVND (reference sequence). This CDR3 has 12 amino acids. Here the CDR3 reads CASSIDRHGYTF. The CDR3 DNA sequence: TGTGCCAGTAGTATCGACAGGCATGGCTACACCTTC.

The rearrangement joins TRBV3-1 (or the pseudogene TRBV3-2) to TRBJ1-4, with D possibly matching TRBD1 (6 bases). The CDR3 contains 13 residues. V lost 9 bases, J lost 7 bases, and 15 bases lay in between. CDR1 LGHDT and CDR2 YNNKEL come from the germline V gene (reference sequence). CDR3 in amino acids: CARHRDIGEKLFF. For the CDR3, the DNA is TGTGCCAGACACCGGGACATTGGTGAAAAACTGTTTTTT.

The chain recombines TRBV5-6 with TRBJ1-1; no reliable D call. The germline V gene encodes CDR1 SGHDT and CDR2 YYEEEE. This CDR3 region has 14 residues. The V end was cut by 0 bases, the J end by 5 bases, with 11 bases between. The CDR3 DNA reads as TGTGCCAGCAGCTTGGGGTACTACCGGACTGAAGCTTTCTTT. Protein product: CASSLGYYRTEAFF.

This clone was counted once. The rearrangement joins TRBV5-6 to TRBJ2-7; TRBD2 might be the D (6 bases). The V and J ends lost 0 bases and 3 bases respectively, with 10 bases between them. Germline V gene sequence: CDR1 SGHDT, CDR2 YYEEEE. The CDR3 totals 14 residues. CDR3 in amino acids: CASSLGQGGYEQYF. The CDR3, as DNA: TGTGCCAGCAGCTTGGGCCAGGGAGGCTACGAGCAGTACTTC.

This clone was counted a single time. V and J are TRBV6-2 or TRBV6-3 and TRBJ2-7, with TRBD1 as a possible D gene (5 bases). The germline V gene has CDR1 MNHEY and CDR2 SVGEGT. The CDR3 spans 15 residues. V lost 0 bases, J lost 6 bases, and 15 bases lay in between. The CDR3 loop reads CASSYSNRTPGEQYF. CDR3 nucleotides: TGTGCCAGCAGTTACTCGAACAGGACCCCCGGCGAGCAGTACTTC.